This entry lists 28 T cell receptor beta chains sequenced from one sample in a study of blood T cell repertoires in COVID-19. Some clones are missing from TCRdb's copy, which holds only in-frame ones; the method was immunoSEQ multiplex PCR. Seen here are under 60,000 clones, approximately 80% observed once, and the top ten hold just over 8.5%. Sequenced input: peripheral blood. The source of these receptors is a man aged 55 to 69 with acute or convalescent COVID-19.

The chain has TRBV6-5 and TRBJ2-3; D might be TRBD1 (5 bases). Germline V gene lookup returns CDR1 MNHEY and CDR2 SVGAGI. This CDR3 has 15 amino acids. The V and J ends lost 0 bases and 2 bases respectively, with 9 bases between them. DNA for the CDR3: TGTGCCAGCAGTTACTCGGGGCTACCCACAGATACGCAGTATTTT. Encoded protein: CASSYSGLPTDTQYF.

V is TRBV29-1 and J is TRBJ1-1, with a possible D match to TRBD1 (6 bases). Germline loops: CDR1 SQVTM, CDR2 ANQGSEA. This CDR3 comprises 14 residues. Trimming removed 6 bases at V and 5 bases at J, with 19 bases between. CDR3 DNA sequence: TGCAGCGTCGGACAGCTAACCCGGGGAACTGAAGCTTTCTTT. Encoded protein: CSVGQLTRGTEAFF.

This clone was detected only once. The chain carries TRBV6-5 and TRBJ1-2; no reliable D call. V shed 4 bases and J shed 4 bases, with 13 bases lying between them. The CDR3 runs to 14 residues. Looked up from germline, CDR1 is MNHEY and CDR2 is SVGAGI. The DNA of the CDR3 is TGTGCCAGCAGTTCGGACTCATTGAGCTATGGCTACACCTTC. The encoded protein is CASSSDSLSYGYTF.

The rearrangement joins TRBV3-1 (or the pseudogene TRBV3-2) to TRBJ2-7, with 13 nucleotides matching TRBD2. V was pared by 1 base and J by 0 bases, with 3 bases of the junction left unmatched. This CDR3 has 17 amino acids. In germline, CDR1 is LGHDT, CDR2 YNNKEL (reference sequence). This CDR3 is CASSQVGLAGTSYEQYF. In DNA form, the CDR3 reads TGTGCCAGCAGCCAAGTGGGACTAGCGGGGACCTCCTACGAGCAGTACTTC.

J is TRBJ2-1 and V is TRBV11-2; TRBD1 aligns across 7 bases. Trimming removed 5 bases from V and 8 bases from J; junction bases left unmatched: 9. Germline V gene lookup returns CDR1 SGHAT and CDR2 FQNNGV. CDR3 size: 14 residues. The CDR3 protein is CASSPHDRAYEQFF. The DNA of the CDR3 is TGTGCCAGCAGCCCACACGACAGGGCCTATGAGCAGTTCTTC.

The chain carries TRBV5-4 and TRBJ1-2; D is perhaps TRBD1 (5 bases). The V end lost 4 bases, the J end lost 0 bases, and 13 bases lay between the germline ends. The CDR3 contains 15 residues. Germline V CDR1 and CDR2: SGHNT, YYREEE (reference sequence). The CDR3 is CASSPWTRANYGYTF. The CDR3 coding sequence is TGTGCCAGCAGCCCATGGACAAGAGCTAACTATGGCTACACCTTC.

The chain recombines TRBV9 with TRBJ2-1; TRBD2 aligns across 8 bases. Germline lookup yields CDR1 SGDLS and CDR2 YYNGEE. The CDR3 is 15 amino acids. V dropped 4 bases and J dropped 2; count of bases not matched to a gene: 5. CDR3 DNA sequence: TGTGCCAGCAGCCCGCGGGGGGACCCCTACAATGAGCAGTTCTTC. The encoded protein is CASSPRGDPYNEQFF.

The V gene is TRBV6-2 or TRBV6-3, the J gene TRBJ2-2, with a weak D call TRBD2 (6 bases). Trimming shortened V by 3 bases and J by 6 bases, and 8 bases separated the two germline ends. CDR1 is MNHEY and CDR2 is SVGEGT in the germline V gene. CDR3 length: 13 residues. DNA of the CDR3: TGTGCCAGCAGTTATCGGAGGGCCGGGGAGCTGTTTTTT. Amino acid sequence: CASSYRRAGELFF.

The V call is TRBV5-1, the J call TRBJ1-1; no clear D. The V gene's germline CDR1 is SGHRS and CDR2 YFSETQ. The germline V and J ends were trimmed by 0 bases and 1 base, with 7 bases remaining between them. The CDR3 runs 14 residues. The CDR3: CASSLDGGNTEAFF. Written as DNA, the CDR3 is TGCGCCAGCAGCTTGGACGGAGGGAACACTGAAGCTTTCTTT. Full variable domain (rest looked up from reference TRBV5-1 and TRBJ1-1): KAGVTQTPRYLIKTRGQQVTLSCSPISGHRSVSWYQQTPGQGLQFLFEYFSETQRNKGNFPGRFSGRQFSNSRSEMNVSTLELGDSALYLCASSLDGGNTEAFFGQGTRLTVV.

The chain has TRBV4-1 and TRBJ2-1, with 7 positions matching TRBD2. The germline V gene encodes CDR1 MGHRA and CDR2 YSYEKL. The J segment lost 8 bases and the V segment lost 2 bases, leaving 9 bases of the junction unmatched. This CDR3 is built from 15 residues. In DNA form, the CDR3 reads TGCGCCAGCAGCCAAATTCTAGCGGCCTATGATGAGCAGTTCTTC. Protein sequence: CASSQILAAYDEQFF.

This clone turned up a few times. The V and J genes are TRBV30 and TRBJ1-4; weak D call: TRBD1 (6 bases). The germline gives CDR1 GTSNPN, CDR2 SVGIG (reference sequence). This CDR3 is 14 amino acids long. Trimming took off 1 base at V and 10 bases at J, with 16 bases between the two ends. CDR3 residues: CAWSDTGRGGKLFF. CDR3 DNA: TGTGCCTGGAGTGACACAGGGAGGGGAGGAAAACTGTTTTTT.

The chain links TRBV4-1 to TRBJ2-5; D remains unclear. Trimming cost V 0 bases and J 4 bases, with 3 bases left between them. There are 12 residues in the CDR3. Germline lookup yields CDR1 MGHRA and CDR2 YSYEKL. The DNA for the CDR3 is TGCGCCAGCAGCCAAGATCGAGAGACCCAGTACTTC. Translating it yields CASSQDRETQYF.

V and J are TRBV7-2 and TRBJ1-6; no firm D call. In germline, CDR1 is SGHTA, CDR2 FQGNSA. Trimming removed 1 base from V and 9 bases from J, with 13 bases in between. The CDR3 spans 15 residues. The CDR3 is CASSLGLGDGSPLHF. CDR3 nucleotides: TGTGCCAGCAGCTTAGGTCTCGGGGATGGTTCACCCCTCCACTTT.

The CDR3, as DNA: TGTGCCAGTAGTATTCAGGGGAGCAATCAGCCCCAGCATTTT. Amino acid sequence: CASSIQGSNQPQHF. This rearrangement joins TRBV19 to TRBJ1-5; D may be TRBD1 (6 bases). The CDR3 totals 14 residues. Trimming took off 3 bases at V and 1 base at J, with 7 bases between the two ends. From germline, CDR1 is LNHDA and CDR2 SQIVND (reference sequence).

The J gene is TRBJ1-2, the V gene TRBV19, with TRBD1 matching 8 bases. Germline lookup yields CDR1 LNHDA and CDR2 SQIVND (reference sequence). V lost 8 bases and J lost 2; bases outside the gene matches: 1. The CDR3 sequence is 12 residues long. CDR3 residues: CASRQGNYGYTF. CDR3 DNA sequence: TGTGCCAGTCGACAGGGGAACTATGGCTACACCTTC. The full variable domain, in which reference TRBV19 and TRBJ1-2 provide the parts outside the CDR3, is DGGITQSPKYLFRKEGQNVTLSCEQNLNHDAMYWYRQDPGQGLRLIYYSQIVNDFQKGDIAEGYSVSREKKESFPLTVTSAQKNPTAFYLCASRQGNYGYTFGSGTRLTVV.

V gene TRBV6-6 combines with J gene TRBJ1-5; no definite D call. CDR3 size: 15 residues. Trimming took 5 bases from V and 6 from J, leaving 17 bases between them. Germline loops: CDR1 MNHNY, CDR2 SVGAGI (reference sequence). The CDR3 region is CASSSGDPLVQPQHF. The CDR3 nucleotides are TGTGCCAGCAGTAGCGGGGATCCTTTGGTTCAGCCCCAGCATTTT.

This chain links TRBV5-1 with TRBJ1-2; the match to TRBD1 covers 12 bases. V shed 3 bases, J shed 5 bases, and the junction held 5 bases outside the gene matches. The CDR3 runs to 15 residues. CDR1 is SGHRS and CDR2 is YFSETQ in the germline V gene. This CDR3 reads CASSWGQGATYGYTF. The CDR3 nucleotides read TGCGCCAGCAGCTGGGGACAGGGGGCAACGTATGGCTACACCTTC.

A few counts support this clone. V usage is TRBV11-3 and J usage is TRBJ2-5, with D possibly being TRBD1 (5 bases). Germline V gives CDR1 SGHNT, CDR2 YENEEA. V was trimmed by 1 base and J by 5 bases, leaving 14 bases between them. The CDR3 runs 15 residues. CDR3 in DNA: TGTGCCAGCAGCTTAGGGTCCCATGGGGCGGAGACCCAGTACTTC. Translation gives CASSLGSHGAETQYF.

This clone was counted a single time. J is TRBJ2-3 and V is TRBV30, with 8 bases lining up with TRBD2. V lost 0 bases, J lost 3 bases, and 5 bases stayed unmatched. Germline V gives CDR1 GTSNPN, CDR2 SVGIG (reference sequence). The CDR3 runs 15 residues. CDR3 in DNA: TGTGCCTGGAGTGTCAGCGGGGGTGGGACAGATACGCAGTATTTT. As protein: CAWSVSGGGTDTQYF.

J is TRBJ1-1 and V is TRBV10-2, with 8 bases identical to TRBD1. Germline values: CDR1 WSHSY, CDR2 SAAADI. Trimming cost V 7 bases and J 7 bases; bases outside gene matches: 8. CDR3 length: 13 residues. Here the CDR3 reads CASIGTGGNEAFF. In DNA form, the CDR3 reads TGCGCCAGCATCGGGACAGGAGGAAATGAAGCTTTCTTT.

The rearrangement joins TRBV5-5 to TRBJ2-2; D gene uncertain. CDR3 size: 17 residues. Per the germline V gene, CDR1 is SGHKS and CDR2 is YYEKEE (reference sequence). V lost 5 bases, J lost 0 bases, and 17 bases lay in between. The CDR3: CASSVTYSTTNTGELFF. DNA of the CDR3: TGTGCCAGCAGTGTGACGTACAGTACGACGAACACCGGGGAGCTGTTTTTT.

This chain links TRBV15 with TRBJ1-4; D is perhaps TRBD1 (5 bases). Trimming removed 1 base from V and 4 bases from J, with 7 bases in between. CDR3 length: 14 amino acids. Per germline, CDR1 LNHNV and CDR2 YYDKDF (reference sequence). CDR3 region: CATSRGGFNEKLFF. CDR3 sequence (DNA): TGTGCCACCAGCAGAGGGGGCTTTAATGAAAAACTGTTTTTT.

The J gene is TRBJ1-2, the V gene TRBV12-3 or TRBV12-4; D possibly corresponds to TRBD1 (6 bases). The CDR3 is 12 residues long. Trimming cost V 4 bases and J 6 bases, with 9 bases left between them. The CDR3 DNA reads TGTGCCAGCAGTTGGACAGCCGATGGCTACACCTTC. Translating gives CASSWTADGYTF.

This clone came up a few times. The gene calls are TRBV12-3 or TRBV12-4 and TRBJ1-1; perhaps TRBD1 as D (6 bases). V was trimmed by 0 bases and J by 10 bases, leaving 9 bases between them. This CDR3 is 12 amino acids long. The CDR3 coding sequence is TGTGCCAGCAGTTTAGCGGGGGCAGGAGCTTTCTTT. This gives the protein CASSLAGAGAFF.

V gene TRBV7-2 combines with J gene TRBJ2-6, with D tentatively TRBD1 (5 bases). Germline CDR1 reads SGHTA; CDR2 reads FQGNSA. V lost 5 bases and J 4 bases, leaving 18 bases between the germline ends. The CDR3 runs to 17 residues. This chain's CDR3 is CASSPNAGRAGANVLTF. The CDR3 nucleotides are TGTGCCAGCAGCCCTAACGCCGGCAGGGCCGGGGCCAACGTCCTGACTTTC.

The genes are TRBV4-1 and TRBJ1-6; TRBD1 agrees at 7 bases. J was trimmed by 5 bases and V by 4 bases; bases with no gene match: 11. There are 17 residues in the CDR3. Germline lookup yields CDR1 MGHRA and CDR2 YSYEKL. CDR3 loop: CASSLKSPRGNNSPLHF. In nucleotides, the CDR3 is TGCGCCAGCAGCCTAAAGAGTCCCAGGGGGAATAATTCACCCCTCCACTTT.

This rearrangement joins TRBV6-1 to TRBJ1-2; 7 bases line up with TRBD1. In germline, CDR1 is MNHNS, CDR2 SASEGT. V dropped 3 bases and J dropped 1; count of bases not matched to a gene: 8. CDR3 length: 16 residues. The CDR3 protein is CASSDPTGSGNYGYTF. DNA for the CDR3: TGTGCCAGCAGTGATCCGACAGGGTCCGGTAACTATGGCTACACCTTC.

This clone appeared once. In the same sample, other DNA sequences code for this CDR3. The chain uses TRBV7-2 and TRBJ1-5; tentative D call: TRBD1 (5 bases). CDR3 size: 15 residues. Germline CDR1 SGHTA, CDR2 FQGNSA. V lost 2 bases, J lost 1 base, and 9 bases lay in between. This chain's CDR3 is CASSLRQGSNQPQHF. Written as DNA, the CDR3 is TGTGCCAGCAGCTTACGCCAGGGAAGCAATCAGCCCCAGCATTTT.